Presented here are 31 T cell receptor beta chains from one specimen sequenced in a study of sequential checkpoint blockade in melanoma. The method was immunoSEQ multiplex PCR; TCRdb's version includes in-frame clones alone and lacks a portion of them. The data contain under 20,000 clones, about 66% of them seen just once; the ten biggest clones take up roughly 12%. Treatment meaning: randomized to nivolumab then ipilimumab (arm A) or the reverse (arm B). Sequenced here: CD8+ T cells sorted from blood (inferred from file names), sampled from a patient given nivolumab and ipilimumab in sequence. Source of these receptors: a human donor with melanoma.

The gene calls are TRBV18 and TRBJ1-2, with TRBD1 identical over 7 bases. The CDR3 has 15 residues. Unmatched junction bases numbered 10, after V lost 3 bases and J lost 6 bases. Germline CDR1 is KGHSH and CDR2 is LQKENI. CDR3 loop: CASSPPGQPFDGYTF. CDR3 bases: TGTGCCAGCTCACCTCCGGGACAGCCTTTCGATGGCTACACCTTC.

The rearrangement joins TRBV5-1 to TRBJ1-5, with 8 bases lining up with TRBD1. Looked up from germline, CDR1 is SGHRS and CDR2 is YFSETQ. This CDR3 region has 16 residues. V shed 3 bases and J 3 bases; nucleotides not matched to a gene: 8. The DNA for the CDR3 is TGCGCCAGCAGCTCTCGGGACAGGAGCTACAATCAGCCCCAGCATTTT. Translating it yields CASSSRDRSYNQPQHF.

V gene TRBV4-1 combines with J gene TRBJ1-4; D is unresolved. Germline assignment: CDR1 MGHRA and CDR2 YSYEKL. The CDR3 covers 15 residues. V lost 2 bases and J lost 0, with 7 bases in between. For the CDR3, the DNA is TGCGCCAGCAGCCAACACGGTGCAACTAATGAAAAACTGTTTTTT. It encodes CASSQHGATNEKLFF.

This clone was observed a few times. The J gene is TRBJ2-7, the V gene TRBV11-3; TRBD1 matches 9 bases. Germline assignment: CDR1 SGHNT and CDR2 YENEEA. This CDR3 has 16 residues. V lost 0 bases and J lost 3; bases outside the gene matches: 6. CDR3 coding DNA: TGTGCCAGCAGCTTAGAGCCCGGGACAGGGTTCTACGAGCAGTACTTC. Translating it yields CASSLEPGTGFYEQYF.

This chain uses TRBV27 with TRBJ2-2; D is unresolved. The CDR3 extends over 13 amino acids. Germline V gene sequence: CDR1 MNHEY, CDR2 SMNVEV (reference sequence). V dropped 1 base and J dropped 9 bases, with 9 bases sitting between them. The CDR3 protein is CASSLLGARELFF. For the CDR3, the DNA is TGTGCCAGCAGTTTATTAGGAGCAAGGGAGCTGTTTTTT.

This chain links TRBV7-9 with TRBJ2-5; D is possibly TRBD2 (6 bases). V lost 1 base, J lost 4 bases, and 13 bases lay in between. The CDR3 spans 15 residues. Germline CDR1 and CDR2: SEHNR and FQNEAQ (reference sequence). The CDR3 nucleotides read TGTGCCAGCAGCTTAGTTTTGGTCGGGGGAGAGACCCAGTACTTC. Translated: CASSLVLVGGETQYF.

The chain couples TRBV27 to TRBJ1-1; 10 positions match TRBD1. This CDR3 has 15 amino acids. The germline V gene encodes CDR1 MNHEY and CDR2 SMNVEV (reference sequence). With V trimmed by 5 bases and J by 1 base, 4 bases remained unmatched. CDR3 nucleotide sequence: TGTGCCAGCAGTCCCGGGACAGGGGCGAACACTGAAGCTTTCTTT. Residues: CASSPGTGANTEAFF.

Notes on this clone: The germline gene is not matched at one end of the junction; a read error may be the cause. The V call is TRBV5-1, the J call TRBJ2-2; TRBD1 is a possible D gene (6 bases). This CDR3 is 15 amino acids long. Germline CDR1 SGHRS, CDR2 YFSETQ. The CDR3 DNA sequence: TGCGCCAACAGCTTAAAACAGGGACGCACCGGGGAGCTGTTTTTT. Its protein product is CANSLKQGRTGELFF.

This chain connects TRBV7-2 to TRBJ1-5; 9 bases align to TRBD1. The CDR3 is 17 amino acids. The germline CDR1 and CDR2 sequences are SGHTA and FQGNSA. V lost 6 bases and J lost 2; bases outside the gene matches: 11. In DNA, the CDR3 is TGTGCCAGCAGTCATCCTACAGGGGGCGGCGGCAATCAGCCCCAGCATTTT. This codes for CASSHPTGGGGNQPQHF.

This clone occurred once. The gene calls are TRBV27 and TRBJ2-7; 8 bases fit TRBD1. This CDR3 comprises 13 residues. The germline V gene encodes CDR1 MNHEY and CDR2 SMNVEV (reference sequence). Unmatched junction bases numbered 3, after V lost 5 bases and J lost 3 bases. Here the CDR3 reads CASSPTGGYEQYF. CDR3 sequence (DNA): TGTGCCAGCAGTCCTACAGGGGGCTACGAGCAGTACTTC.

The genes are TRBV15 and TRBJ2-3, with 10 bases lining up with TRBD1. The germline CDR1 and CDR2 sequences are LNHNV and YYDKDF (reference sequence). Trimming cost V 8 bases and J 3 bases; bases outside gene matches: 8. The CDR3 extends over 15 amino acids. In nucleotides, the CDR3 is TGTGCCACCTCCATAGACAGGGGGCAGACAGATACGCAGTATTTT. Encoded protein: CATSIDRGQTDTQYF.

V usage is TRBV19 and J usage is TRBJ2-3; D uncertain. Germline CDR1 and CDR2: LNHDA and SQIVND (reference sequence). This CDR3 has 11 residues. Deletions cut 7 bases from V and 5 bases from J, with 7 bases between. The CDR3 loop is CASTDLDTQYF. The CDR3 coding sequence is TGTGCCAGTACAGACTTAGATACGCAGTATTTT.

This chain connects TRBV2 to TRBJ1-1; 9 positions agree with TRBD1. Germline loops: CDR1 SNHLY, CDR2 FYNNEI. The CDR3 totals 16 residues. After removal of 5 bases from V and 1 base from J, the junction contained 8 bases not matched to a gene. CDR3 DNA: TGTGCCAGCAGTTGGAGCGGGACAGGGAAGAACACTGAAGCTTTCTTT. As protein: CASSWSGTGKNTEAFF.

This chain connects TRBV27 to TRBJ2-7; 7 positions agree with TRBD2. The CDR3 spans 14 residues. The germline V gene has CDR1 MNHEY and CDR2 SMNVEV (reference sequence). Trimming at V came to 2 bases and at J to 2 bases, leaving 3 bases not matched to a gene. Here the CDR3 DNA reads TGTGCCAGCAGTTTAGCGGGAGCTCCCTACGAGCAGTACTTC. The encoded protein is CASSLAGAPYEQYF.

The chain uses TRBV18 and TRBJ2-1; 11 bases line up with TRBD2. CDR3 size: 15 residues. Germline assignment: CDR1 KGHSH and CDR2 LQKENI. V trimming: 6 bases; J trimming: 5 bases; junction bases outside the gene matches: 6. This CDR3 reads CASSPTSGRDNEQFF. In DNA, the CDR3 is TGTGCCAGCTCCCCCACTAGCGGGAGAGACAATGAGCAGTTCTTC.

This chain uses TRBV19 with TRBJ2-3; possible D gene TRBD1, 8 bases. The CDR3 totals 13 residues. Per the germline V gene, CDR1 is LNHDA and CDR2 is SQIVND (reference sequence). Deletions cut 3 bases from V and 13 bases from J, with 17 bases between. The DNA for the CDR3 is TGTGCCAGTAGTATGGGCGGGGGACAGGTCGAGTATTTT. It specifies CASSMGGGQVEYF.

By share of the sample, this clone is medium-sized. The chain is built from TRBV27 and TRBJ2-7; TRBD2 agrees at 9 bases. V was clipped by 2 bases and J by 0 bases; unmatched bases: 11. Germline CDR1 MNHEY, CDR2 SMNVEV (reference sequence). CDR3 size: 18 residues. This chain's CDR3 is CASSLGGLAGAFSYEQYF. The CDR3 coding sequence is TGTGCCAGCAGTTTAGGGGGATTAGCGGGGGCCTTCTCCTACGAGCAGTACTTC.

This clone is labeled medium-sized. The gene calls are TRBV5-5 and TRBJ1-3; no firm D call. The CDR3 loop spans 16 amino acids. V lost 4 bases, J lost 2 bases, and 16 bases lay in between. Looked up from germline, CDR1 is SGHKS and CDR2 is YYEKEE (reference sequence). CDR3 in amino acids: CASSQKRRRPGNTIYF. In DNA, the CDR3 is TGTGCCAGCAGCCAAAAGAGGAGAAGGCCTGGAAACACCATATATTTT.

This clone was recorded once. The chain uses TRBV7-8 and TRBJ1-4; D is unclear. This CDR3 is built from 14 residues. Germline loops: CDR1 SGHVS, CDR2 FQNEAQ. The germline V and J ends were trimmed by 9 bases and 3 bases, with 14 bases remaining between them. The CDR3 here is CARYEGSSNEKLFF. The CDR3 DNA follows: TGTGCCAGGTACGAGGGCAGTTCTAATGAAAAACTGTTTTTT.

The chain couples TRBV28 to TRBJ1-2; 9 bases are a match to TRBD1. Unmatched junction bases numbered 10, after V lost 2 bases and J lost 3 bases. There are 17 residues in the CDR3. CDR1 is MDHEN and CDR2 is SYDVKM in the germline V gene. The CDR3, as DNA: TGTGCCAGCAGTTTAAGGGACAGGGTTCAGGCTGACTATGGCTACACCTTC. It is translated as CASSLRDRVQADYGYTF.

This chain links TRBV4-3 with TRBJ2-5; D is unresolved. This CDR3 spans 15 amino acids. The germline V gene has CDR1 LGHNA and CDR2 YSLEER. V lost 0 bases to trimming and J lost 4 bases, with 12 bases between them. The CDR3 sequence: CASSQELDGSETQYF. CDR3 DNA: TGCGCCAGCAGCCAAGAATTAGACGGGTCAGAGACCCAGTACTTC.

The chain recombines TRBV9 with TRBJ1-1, with TRBD1 identical over 7 bases. This CDR3 region has 13 residues. J was trimmed by 5 bases and V by 0 bases; bases with no gene match: 1. Germline CDR1 reads SGDLS; CDR2 reads YYNGEE. The CDR3 loop is CASSVEDRTEAFF. CDR3 DNA sequence: TGTGCCAGCAGCGTAGAGGACAGGACTGAAGCTTTCTTT.

The V call is TRBV7-9, the J call TRBJ2-1; 10 nucleotides align to TRBD2. This CDR3 region has 15 residues. Germline V gives CDR1 SEHNR, CDR2 FQNEAQ (reference sequence). Unmatched junction bases numbered 2, after V lost 1 base and J lost 5 bases. CDR3 protein: CASSLELAGHNEQFF. CDR3 bases: TGTGCCAGCAGCTTAGAACTAGCGGGACACAATGAGCAGTTCTTC.

This chain connects TRBV5-4 to TRBJ1-4; a weak D match, TRBD1 (5 bases). Germline CDR1 SGHNT, CDR2 YYREEE (reference sequence). The CDR3 contains 15 residues. With 0 bases removed from V and 6 bases from J, the gap between germline ends came to 12 bases. This CDR3 reads CASSLAGRADEKLFF. Here the CDR3 DNA reads TGTGCCAGCAGCTTGGCGGGCAGGGCGGATGAAAAACTGTTTTTT.

This chain joins TRBV4-2 and TRBJ1-6, with 7 bases lining up with TRBD1. With V trimmed by 2 bases and J by 9 bases, 4 bases remained unmatched. Per germline, CDR1 LGHNA and CDR2 YNFKEQ. CDR3 length equals 14 residues. The CDR3 sequence is CASSQKTGFSPLHF. The CDR3 DNA reads TGTGCCAGCAGCCAAAAGACAGGGTTTTCACCCCTCCACTTT.

This chain joins TRBV4-2 and TRBJ2-1, with 7 bases aligning to TRBD1. CDR1 and CDR2 (germline): LGHNA, YNFKEQ. CDR3 length: 15 amino acids. V shed 4 bases, J shed 3 bases, and the junction held 6 bases outside the gene matches. The CDR3 DNA sequence: TGTGCCAGCAGCCCCCACCGGGACAGCTACAATGAGCAGTTCTTC. Protein product: CASSPHRDSYNEQFF.

The rearrangement links TRBV30 to TRBJ2-7; 11 positions agree with TRBD2. V shed 1 base, J shed 0 bases, and the junction held 2 bases outside the gene matches. The CDR3 loop spans 15 amino acids. Germline values: CDR1 GTSNPN, CDR2 SVGIG (reference sequence). The CDR3 is CAWSGTSGYSYEQYF. DNA of the CDR3: TGTGCCTGGAGTGGGACTAGCGGGTACTCCTACGAGCAGTACTTC.

This chain uses TRBV4-3 with TRBJ2-3; possible D gene TRBD1, 5 bases. V lost 0 bases, J lost 2 bases, and 9 bases lay in between. Germline V gene data show CDR1 as LGHNA and CDR2 as YSLEER. The CDR3 length is 15 residues. CDR3 protein: CASSQEPGHTDTQYF. CDR3 in DNA: TGCGCCAGCAGCCAAGAACCAGGACACACAGATACGCAGTATTTT.

V usage is TRBV4-1 and J usage is TRBJ1-4; D is possibly TRBD1 (5 bases). The CDR3 covers 16 residues. Per the germline V gene, CDR1 is MGHRA and CDR2 is YSYEKL. V lost 1 base to trimming and J lost 3 bases, with 12 bases between them. CDR3 protein: CASSQVQWGANEKLFF. CDR3 in DNA: TGCGCCAGCAGCCAAGTTCAATGGGGGGCTAATGAAAAACTGTTTTTT.

The chain has TRBV11-3 and TRBJ2-7, with 8 positions matching TRBD1. V shed 4 bases, J shed 3 bases, and the junction held 17 bases outside the gene matches. This CDR3 has 18 amino acids. CDR1 SGHNT and CDR2 YENEEA come from the germline V gene. CDR3 nucleotides: TGTGCCAGCAGCTCCTCTGACAGGGGTCAAGGGCTCAGCTACGAGCAGTACTTC. Encoded protein: CASSSSDRGQGLSYEQYF.

The chain joins TRBV27 to TRBJ2-5; perhaps TRBD1 as D (5 bases). V lost 0 bases and J 5 bases, leaving 13 bases between the germline ends. Germline V CDR1 and CDR2: MNHEY, SMNVEV (reference sequence). The CDR3 covers 15 residues. The CDR3, as DNA: TGTGCCAGCAGTTTATCGAGTATGGGGCGGGAGACCCAGTACTTC. This gives the protein CASSLSSMGRETQYF.